Below, 13 T cell receptor beta chains from the same sample are listed, as sequenced in a study of graft-versus-host responses after intestinal transplantation (dated by TCRdb to the early 2020s). To isolate intraepithelial and lamina propria lymphocytes from graft specimens, dithiothreitol, EDTA incubations and collagenase D digestion were used. To prepare the library, the immunoSEQ multiplex PCR assay was applied. TCRdb's version of the immuneACCESS table is confined to in-frame rearrangements and falls short of the full clone set. An unresolved V gene accounts for under half of the shortfall where checked; the remainder is of unknown origin. The sample includes around 37,000 clones, with roughly 87% observed a single time. The ten most abundant clones make up about 20% of the sample. The input for sequencing was ileum tissue, taken 200 to 210 days after intestinal transplant. All receptors come from a human patient who received an intestinal transplant, so some T cells may come from the graft donor.

This clone was seen more than once but under ten times. The chain has TRBV5-6 and TRBJ1-1; TRBD1 aligns across 9 bases. Germline CDR1 SGHDT, CDR2 YYEEEE. The V gene end was trimmed by 0 bases and the J gene end by 7 bases; junction bases not matched to a gene: 4. The length of the CDR3 is 14 residues. The CDR3 DNA follows: TGTGCCAGCAGCTTGGTAGGACAGGGGAGTGAAGCTTTCTTT. Its protein is CASSLVGQGSEAFF. Using reference TRBV5-6 and TRBJ1-1 for the parts outside the CDR3, the full variable domain is DAGVTQSPTHLIKTRGQQVTLRCSPKSGHDTVSWYQQALGQGPQFIFQYYEEEERQRGNFPDRFSGHQFPNYSSELNVNALLLGDSALYLCASSLVGQGSEAFFGQGTRLTVV.

The chain employs TRBV19 and TRBJ2-3; D is ambiguous. This CDR3 contains 14 residues. Looked up from germline, CDR1 is LNHDA and CDR2 is SQIVND (reference sequence). V was cut by 6 bases and J by 3 bases, with 13 bases left in between. Written as DNA, the CDR3 is TGTGCCAGTAGCCCGAGAGCCCTTACAGATACGCAGTATTTT. Amino acid sequence: CASSPRALTDTQYF.

This chain links TRBV9 with TRBJ2-1; 8 positions agree with TRBD2. The CDR3 loop spans 15 amino acids. V was clipped by 2 bases and J by 5 bases; unmatched bases: 6. Germline assignment: CDR1 SGDLS and CDR2 YYNGEE. The CDR3 loop is CASSVERGYNNEQFF. The CDR3 coding sequence is TGTGCCAGCAGCGTCGAGCGGGGGTACAACAATGAGCAGTTCTTC.

The sample holds a few counts of this clone. The J gene is TRBJ1-2, the V gene TRBV5-1; D is possibly TRBD1 (6 bases). Germline assignment: CDR1 SGHRS and CDR2 YFSETQ. V lost 5 bases to trimming and J lost 4 bases, with 18 bases between them. The CDR3 contains 15 residues. Here the CDR3 reads CASRDPDRLSYGYTF. CDR3 coding DNA: TGCGCCAGCAGGGACCCGGACAGATTATCCTATGGCTACACCTTC.

J is TRBJ2-1 and V is TRBV4-1; no reliable D call. This CDR3 comprises 14 residues. From germline, CDR1 is MGHRA and CDR2 YSYEKL. V was trimmed by 0 bases and J by 4 bases, leaving 7 bases between them. The CDR3 loop reads CASSQDPSYNEQFF. In nucleotides, the CDR3 is TGCGCCAGCAGCCAAGATCCGAGTTACAATGAGCAGTTCTTC.

The V and J genes are TRBV6-1 and TRBJ1-1; tentative D call: TRBD1 (5 bases). The CDR3 is made up of 15 amino acids. CDR1 and CDR2 from the germline V gene are MNHNS and SASEGT. Trimming cost V 6 bases and J 5 bases, with 19 bases left between them. CDR3 protein: CASRAPGLGVTEAFF. Here the CDR3 DNA reads TGTGCCAGCAGGGCCCCCGGATTGGGGGTGACTGAAGCTTTCTTT.

This clone was detected a few times. CDR3 nucleotides: TGTGCCAGCAGGTCCGGGGATACCTATAATTCACCCCTCCACTTT. It yields the protein CASRSGDTYNSPLHF. The V call is TRBV6-1, the J call TRBJ1-6; D is ambiguous. CDR3 size: 15 residues. Trimming cost V 6 bases and J 2 bases, with 11 bases left between them. Germline V gives CDR1 MNHNS, CDR2 SASEGT.

The CDR3 protein is CASKGGKVGNQPQHF. In DNA, the CDR3 is TGTGCCAGCAAGGGGGGGAAAGTTGGCAATCAGCCCCAGCATTTT. J is TRBJ1-5 and V is TRBV2; perhaps TRBD1 as D (6 bases). The germline V gene has CDR1 SNHLY and CDR2 FYNNEI. Trimming shortened V by 7 bases and J by 2 bases, and 15 bases separated the two germline ends. The CDR3 loop spans 15 amino acids.

The chain recombines TRBV7-9 with TRBJ2-7, with D possibly TRBD2 on 7 matching bases. CDR3 length: 17 residues. From germline, CDR1 is SEHNR and CDR2 FQNEAQ (reference sequence). Trimming took off 1 base at V and 7 bases at J, with 23 bases between the two ends. CDR3 amino acids: CASSLGGSGGRLGEQYF. The DNA for the CDR3 is TGTGCCAGCAGCTTAGGGGGTTCGGGGGGCCGTCTCGGTGAGCAGTACTTC.

J is TRBJ1-2 and V is TRBV27; TRBD1 agrees at 7 bases. Germline CDR1 MNHEY, CDR2 SMNVEV (reference sequence). CDR3 length equals 16 residues. Trimming at V came to 1 base and at J to 3 bases, leaving 8 bases not matched to a gene. As DNA, the CDR3 is TGTGCCAGCAGTTTATTTAACGGGGACAGTCACTATGGCTACACCTTC. It encodes CASSLFNGDSHYGYTF.

J is TRBJ1-5 and V is TRBV7-9; possible D gene TRBD1, 6 bases. V was shortened by 5 bases and J by 5 bases, with 10 bases between the two germline ends. The V gene's germline CDR1 is SEHNR and CDR2 FQNEAQ (reference sequence). The CDR3 runs to 13 residues. The CDR3 DNA reads as TGTGCCAGCAGCCCCAGGGGTGATCAGCCCCAGCATTTT. This sequence encodes CASSPRGDQPQHF.

This CDR3 reads CASSRGAGQGAYEQYF. The CDR3 DNA reads as TGCGCCAGCAGCCGGGGTGCGGGACAGGGGGCTTACGAGCAGTACTTC. The V call is TRBV4-1, the J call TRBJ2-7, with 12 bases that match TRBD1. Per germline, CDR1 MGHRA and CDR2 YSYEKL. J gave up 4 bases and V 4 bases, and 8 bases lay outside the gene matches. The CDR3 extends over 16 amino acids.

J is TRBJ2-3 and V is TRBV15; no reliable D call. Per the germline V gene, CDR1 is LNHNV and CDR2 is YYDKDF (reference sequence). The CDR3 has 15 residues. Trimming took off 0 bases at V and 2 bases at J, with 9 bases between the two ends. The CDR3 is CATSREGSPTDTQYF. CDR3 sequence (DNA): TGTGCCACCAGCAGAGAGGGTTCACCCACAGATACGCAGTATTTT.